The 9 T cell receptor beta chains below were found in one sample sequenced in a study of OX40 agonist ivuxolimab in advanced cancers. The method was immunoSEQ multiplex PCR; TCRdb's version includes in-frame clones alone and lacks a portion of them. The table has approximately 10,000 clones, 86% seen once; the top ten hold 25% to 30%. This specimen was CD4+ or CD8+ T cells sorted from blood, taken in a trial of the OX40 agonist ivuxolimab. These receptors came from an adult with an advanced solid tumor such as melanoma, head and neck, liver or kidney cancer.

This chain uses TRBV7-9 with TRBJ2-5; D might be TRBD2 (6 bases). Germline lookup yields CDR1 SEHNR and CDR2 FQNEAQ (reference sequence). With 4 bases removed from V and 2 bases from J, the gap between germline ends came to 17 bases. This CDR3 has 16 residues. In DNA, the CDR3 is TGTGCCAGCAGCTGGGACGCAGCGGGCCCTCAAGAGACCCAGTACTTC. Amino acid sequence: CASSWDAAGPQETQYF. The whole variable domain, filled in from reference TRBV7-9 and TRBJ2-5, reads DTGVSQNPRHKITKRGQNVTFRCDPISEHNRLYWYRQTLGQGPEFLTYFQNEAQLEKSRLLSDRFSAERPKGSFSTLEIQRTEQGDSAMYLCASSWDAAGPQETQYFGPGTRLLVL.

The genes are TRBV30 and TRBJ2-1, with D possibly being TRBD2 (6 bases). The CDR3 contains 15 residues. Germline CDR1 reads GTSNPN; CDR2 reads SVGIG (reference sequence). V lost 3 bases and J 0 bases, leaving 12 bases between the germline ends. In DNA form, the CDR3 reads TGTGCCTGGAGAGGAGGGTTCAGCTCCTACAATGAGCAGTTCTTC. Its translation: CAWRGGFSSYNEQFF.

The chain carries TRBV4-2 and TRBJ2-3; 10 bases agree with TRBD2. After removal of 1 base from V and 5 bases from J, the junction contained 12 bases not matched to a gene. The CDR3 covers 18 residues. Per the germline V gene, CDR1 is LGHNA and CDR2 is YNFKEQ. CDR3 bases: TGTGCCAGCAGCCAAGGGTTTATCGGAGCGGGAGGGTTAGATACGCAGTATTTT. This encodes CASSQGFIGAGGLDTQYF.

This rearrangement joins TRBV6-5 to TRBJ2-7; 14 nucleotides align to TRBD2. The length of the CDR3 is 15 residues. V dropped 11 bases and J dropped 10; count of bases not matched to a gene: 16. The germline gives CDR1 MNHEY, CDR2 SVGAGI. Written as DNA, the CDR3 is TGTGCCGGAATCCGTGGACTAGCGGGAGGTCCACTCCAGTACTTC. As protein: CAGIRGLAGGPLQYF.

The rearrangement uses TRBV29-1 and TRBJ2-7; maybe TRBD1 (6 bases). CDR3 length: 14 residues. The germline V gene encodes CDR1 SQVTM and CDR2 ANQGSEA. Deletions cut 6 bases from V and 4 bases from J, with 19 bases between. The CDR3: CSVAHRETPYEQYF. The CDR3 bases are TGCAGCGTAGCACACAGGGAGACACCGTACGAGCAGTACTTC.

The rearrangement links TRBV27 to TRBJ2-2, with D tentatively TRBD1 or TRBD2 (6 bases each). Germline loops: CDR1 MNHEY, CDR2 SMNVEV (reference sequence). The CDR3 loop spans 14 amino acids. Trimming took 3 bases from V and 5 from J, leaving 10 bases between them. The CDR3 DNA reads as TGTGCCAGCAGTTTCGGGGGCTATACCGGGGAGCTGTTTTTT. It encodes CASSFGGYTGELFF.

The chain carries TRBV18 and TRBJ1-2, with 7 bases aligning to TRBD1. Per the germline V gene, CDR1 is KGHSH and CDR2 is LQKENI. The J segment lost 3 bases and the V segment lost 0 bases, leaving 7 bases of the junction unmatched. CDR3 length: 16 residues. CDR3 sequence: CASSPPTGVSHYGYTF. CDR3 sequence (DNA): TGTGCCAGCTCACCACCTACAGGGGTCTCCCACTATGGCTACACCTTC.

V gene TRBV28 combines with J gene TRBJ1-2; 9 bases fit TRBD1. J was trimmed by 4 bases and V by 5 bases; bases with no gene match: 5. CDR3 length: 14 residues. Germline CDR1 reads MDHEN; CDR2 reads SYDVKM. In DNA, the CDR3 is TGTGCCAGCAGTCGACCGGGACAGGGCTATGGCTACACCTTC. Translating gives CASSRPGQGYGYTF.

V and J are TRBV19 and TRBJ1-1, with no clear D. This CDR3 has 17 residues. V was clipped by 1 base and J by 0 bases, with 15 bases between them. Germline V gene lookup returns CDR1 LNHDA and CDR2 SQIVND (reference sequence). In DNA, the CDR3 is TGTGCCAGTAGTATAGTTGCCCGGCGGCCCATGAACACTGAAGCTTTCTTT. Amino acids: CASSIVARRPMNTEAFF. Full variable domain (rest looked up from reference TRBV19 and TRBJ1-1): DGGITQSPKYLFRKEGQNVTLSCEQNLNHDAMYWYRQDPGQGLRLIYYSQIVNDFQKGDIAEGYSVSREKKESFPLTVTSAQKNPTAFYLCASSIVARRPMNTEAFFGQGTRLTVV.